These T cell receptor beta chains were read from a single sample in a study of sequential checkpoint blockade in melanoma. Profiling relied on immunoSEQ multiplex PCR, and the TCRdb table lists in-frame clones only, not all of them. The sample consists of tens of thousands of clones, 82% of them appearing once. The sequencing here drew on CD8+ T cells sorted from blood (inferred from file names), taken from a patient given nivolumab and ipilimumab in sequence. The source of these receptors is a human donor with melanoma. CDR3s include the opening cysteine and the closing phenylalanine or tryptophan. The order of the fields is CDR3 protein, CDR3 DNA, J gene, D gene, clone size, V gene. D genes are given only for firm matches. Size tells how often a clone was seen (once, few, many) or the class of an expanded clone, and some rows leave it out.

CDR3aa: CASSQRGGYNEQFF
CDR3nt: TGCGCCAGCAGCCAGAGGGGGGGATACAATGAGCAGTTCTTC
j_gene: TRBJ2-1
d_gene: NA
abundance: NA
v_gene: TRBV4-3

CDR3aa: CASSLYGGNYEQYF
CDR3nt: TGCGCCAGCAGCTTGTACGGCGGTAACTACGAGCAGTACTTC
j_gene: TRBJ2-7
d_gene: NA
abundance: few
v_gene: TRBV5-1

CDR3aa: CASSPLGEANTEAFF
CDR3nt: TGTGCCAGCAGCCCCTTGGGAGAAGCGAACACTGAAGCTTTCTTT
j_gene: TRBJ1-1
d_gene: NA
abundance: NA
v_gene: TRBV13

CDR3aa: CASSQSTELNTEAFF
CDR3nt: TGCGCCAGCAGTCAATCGACAGAATTGAACACTGAAGCTTTCTTT
j_gene: TRBJ1-1
d_gene: NA
abundance: NA
v_gene: TRBV23-1

CDR3aa: CAWGEGDEQFF
CDR3nt: TGTGCCTGGGGGGAGGGAGATGAGCAGTTCTTC
j_gene: TRBJ2-1
d_gene: TRBD2
abundance: NA
v_gene: TRBV30

CDR3aa: CASSPDRGPYSNQPQHF
CDR3nt: TGTGCCAGCAGTCCCGACAGGGGTCCGTATTCCAATCAGCCCCAGCATTTT
j_gene: TRBJ1-5
d_gene: TRBD1
abundance: NA
v_gene: TRBV27

CDR3aa: CASRQGQTEAFF
CDR3nt: TGTGCCAGCAGGCAGGGTCAAACTGAAGCTTTCTTT
j_gene: TRBJ1-1
d_gene: NA
abundance: NA
v_gene: TRBV28

CDR3aa: CASSSSGQRRDGYTF
CDR3nt: TGTGCCAGCAGCTCCTCCGGACAGCGCCGCGATGGCTACACCTTC
j_gene: TRBJ1-2
d_gene: NA
abundance: NA
v_gene: TRBV7-9

CDR3aa: CASSLLFRGHKNIQYF
CDR3nt: TGTGCCAGCAGTTTACTATTTCGGGGACACAAAAACATTCAGTACTTC
j_gene: TRBJ2-4
d_gene: NA
abundance: NA
v_gene: TRBV27

CDR3aa: CASSPRVYNEQFF
CDR3nt: TGTGCCAGTAGCCCCAGGGTCTACAATGAGCAGTTCTTC
j_gene: TRBJ2-1
d_gene: NA
abundance: NA
v_gene: TRBV19

CDR3aa: CASSLPRKSNQPQHF
CDR3nt: TGTGCCAGCAGCCTGCCCAGGAAAAGCAATCAGCCCCAGCATTTT
j_gene: TRBJ1-5
d_gene: NA
abundance: NA
v_gene: TRBV5-8

CDR3aa: CASSSPERGGPEQFF
CDR3nt: TGTGCCAGCAGCTCCCCCGAGCGGGGCGGGCCCGAGCAGTTCTTC
j_gene: TRBJ2-1
d_gene: TRBD2
abundance: NA
v_gene: TRBV9

CDR3aa: CASSLRDRGPEWYF
CDR3nt: TGCGCCAGCAGCTTGAGAGACAGGGGTCCCGAATGGTACTTC
j_gene: TRBJ2-7
d_gene: TRBD1
abundance: NA
v_gene: TRBV5-1

CDR3aa: CASSVASGRVYEQYF
CDR3nt: TGTGCCAGCAGCGTAGCTAGCGGGAGGGTATACGAGCAGTACTTC
j_gene: TRBJ2-7
d_gene: TRBD2
abundance: NA
v_gene: TRBV9

CDR3aa: CASSLVREIMNTEAFF
CDR3nt: TGCGCCAGCAGCTTGGTACGGGAGATCATGAACACTGAAGCTTTCTTT
j_gene: TRBJ1-1
d_gene: NA
abundance: NA
v_gene: TRBV5-1

CDR3aa: CASSSLAGGRELFF
CDR3nt: TGTGCCAGCAGTAGTTTAGCGGGGGGGCGGGAGCTGTTTTTT
j_gene: TRBJ2-2
d_gene: TRBD2
abundance: NA
v_gene: TRBV27

CDR3aa: CASSLGQDGYGYTF
CDR3nt: TGTGCCAGCAGTTTAGGACAAGACGGCTATGGCTACACCTTC
j_gene: TRBJ1-2
d_gene: NA
abundance: NA
v_gene: TRBV28

CDR3aa: CASSLAVQETQYF
CDR3nt: TGTGCCAGCAGCTTGGCTGTACAAGAGACCCAGTACTTC
j_gene: TRBJ2-5
d_gene: NA
abundance: NA
v_gene: TRBV5-6

CDR3aa: CASSLFGTGYTGELFF
CDR3nt: TGTGCCAGCAGTTTATTCGGGACAGGGTACACCGGGGAGCTGTTTTTT
j_gene: TRBJ2-2
d_gene: TRBD1
abundance: once
v_gene: TRBV27

CDR3aa: CASSSDRGETGELFF
CDR3nt: TGCGCCAGCAGCTCCGACAGGGGGGAAACCGGGGAGCTGTTTTTT
j_gene: TRBJ2-2
d_gene: TRBD1
abundance: NA
v_gene: TRBV5-1

CDR3aa: CASSQVQNYGYTF
CDR3nt: TGCGCCAGCAGCCAAGTACAGAACTATGGCTACACCTTC
j_gene: TRBJ1-2
d_gene: NA
abundance: NA
v_gene: TRBV4-1

CDR3aa: CASSQNRGLIRNTIYF
CDR3nt: TGCGCCAGCAGCCAGAACAGGGGCCTCATTCGAAACACCATATATTTT
j_gene: TRBJ1-3
d_gene: TRBD1
abundance: NA
v_gene: TRBV4-1

CDR3aa: CASSELALGERNEQFF
CDR3nt: TGCGCCAGCAGCGAACTCGCTCTAGGAGAGCGAAATGAGCAGTTCTTC
j_gene: TRBJ2-1
d_gene: NA
abundance: NA
v_gene: TRBV4-3

CDR3aa: CASSLAGGNQPQHF
CDR3nt: TGCGCCAGCAGCCTAGCTGGCGGCAATCAGCCCCAGCATTTT
j_gene: TRBJ1-5
d_gene: NA
abundance: NA
v_gene: TRBV5-1

CDR3aa: CAIERAMNTEAFF
CDR3nt: TGTGCCATCGAGAGGGCCATGAACACTGAAGCTTTCTTT
j_gene: TRBJ1-1
d_gene: NA
abundance: few
v_gene: TRBV10-3

CDR3aa: CASSGPGANVLTF
CDR3nt: TGTGCCAGCAGCGGGCCTGGGGCCAACGTCCTGACTTTC
j_gene: TRBJ2-6
d_gene: NA
abundance: NA
v_gene: TRBV5-6

CDR3aa: CAISERGSFFEQYF
CDR3nt: TGTGCCATCAGTGAGCGCGGGAGCTTCTTCGAGCAGTACTTC
j_gene: TRBJ2-7
d_gene: TRBD2
abundance: NA
v_gene: TRBV10-3

CDR3aa: CASSFRTGGTDTQYF
CDR3nt: TGTGCCAGCAGCTTTAGGACAGGGGGCACAGATACGCAGTATTTT
j_gene: TRBJ2-3
d_gene: TRBD1
abundance: NA
v_gene: TRBV7-2

CDR3aa: CASSLSPGTENYEQYF
CDR3nt: TGTGCCAGCAGTTTATCCCCCGGGACAGAGAATTACGAGCAGTACTTC
j_gene: TRBJ2-7
d_gene: TRBD1
abundance: NA
v_gene: TRBV27